This TCR beta chain was recovered during a study of naive and memory T cell subsets. Two oligonucleotides, mixed equimolar, formed the beta constant-region primer covering TRBC1 and TRBC2. Ligation attached a single-stranded oligonucleotide with a 12-nucleotide UMI and the SP2 primer to the cDNA 3' end. MiXCR was run by TCRdb on the UMI-ligation and nested PCR reads, yielding one entry per CDR3 protein. The sample has some 87,000 distinct CDR3 sequences; about 7% are singletons. This clonotype was observed at least ten times. No antigen is known for it. Findings and caveats of the study: From naive to CM, EM and EMRA, diversity decreased and Gini increased. Over 95% of naive TCR sequences appeared only once, unlike memory subsets.

Trimming removed 5 bases from V and 5 bases from J, with 13 bases in between. This CDR3 contains 13 residues. Looked up from germline, CDR1 is SGHRS and CDR2 is YFSETQ. Four subsets defined by CD45RA and CD27 were sorted after CD3, CD4, CD8 and live/dead staining. Material: central memory CD4+ T cells from blood. The source is a human donor in good health. The chain carries TRBV5-1 and TRBJ1-2; D might be TRBD1 (6 bases). CDR3: CASSEGGIYGYTF. The CDR3 region has the DNA TGCGCCAGCAGTGAGGGGGGTATATATGGCTACACCTTC.